The rows below give T cell receptor beta chains drawn from one sample of a study of T cell responses to AZD1222 COVID-19 vaccine. Produced via immunoSEQ multiplex PCR; TCRdb's table is partial and in-frame only. The repertoire holds 70,000 or so clones, with around 86% as singletons. Material: peripheral blood, obtained on day 0 of AZD1222 vaccination. Receptor source: an adult in good health. Each CDR3 is given with its conserved first and last residue. The D gene is left open where the match is weak. Not every row has a clone size; where given, it reads once, few, many or a size class.

j_gene: TRBJ2-2
abundance: once
d_gene: NA
len: 16
v_gene: TRBV7-8
CDR3aa: CASSDTEDLKTEELFF
CDR3nt: TGTGCCAGCAGCGATACCGAGGACCTTAAGACAGAGGAGCTGTTTTTT

j_gene: TRBJ1-3
abundance: NA
d_gene: NA
len: 12
v_gene: TRBV11-3
CDR3aa: CASSSTGNTIYF
CDR3nt: TGTGCCAGCAGCTCTACCGGAAACACCATATATTTT

j_gene: TRBJ1-5
abundance: NA
d_gene: TRBD1
len: 16
v_gene: TRBV19
CDR3aa: CASSDDRGYSNQPQHF
CDR3nt: TGTGCCAGTAGTGACGACAGGGGTTATAGCAATCAGCCCCAGCATTTT

j_gene: TRBJ2-7
abundance: few
d_gene: TRBD1
len: 15
v_gene: TRBV6-5
CDR3aa: CASSSSPQGAHEQYF
CDR3nt: TGTGCCAGCAGTTCATCCCCACAGGGGGCACACGAGCAGTACTTC

j_gene: TRBJ2-7
abundance: NA
d_gene: NA
len: 15
v_gene: TRBV28
CDR3aa: CASSGGWVWVDEQYF
CDR3nt: TGTGCCAGCAGTGGGGGATGGGTGTGGGTGGACGAGCAGTACTTC

j_gene: TRBJ2-7
abundance: NA
d_gene: TRBD1
len: 16
v_gene: TRBV5-1
CDR3aa: CASSQTRQGGLNEQYF
CDR3nt: TGCGCCAGCAGCCAAACGAGACAGGGGGGACTCAACGAGCAGTACTTC

j_gene: TRBJ1-5
abundance: NA
d_gene: TRBD1
len: 20
v_gene: TRBV19
CDR3aa: CASSIRPADRDIYSNQPQHF
CDR3nt: TGTGCCAGTAGTATCCGGCCGGCAGACAGGGACATATATAGCAATCAGCCCCAGCATTTT

j_gene: TRBJ2-7
abundance: once
d_gene: NA
len: 14
v_gene: TRBV6-2/TRBV6-3
CDR3aa: CASSSGILSYEQYF
CDR3nt: TGTGCCAGCAGCTCAGGAATCCTCTCCTACGAGCAGTACTTC

j_gene: TRBJ1-2
abundance: once
d_gene: NA
len: 19
v_gene: TRBV27
CDR3aa: CATITHGATHSGDNYGYTF
CDR3nt: TGTGCCACCATTACCCACGGCGCGACTCATTCGGGGGATAACTATGGCTACACCTTC

j_gene: TRBJ2-7
abundance: NA
d_gene: TRBD1
len: 15
v_gene: TRBV6-1
CDR3aa: CASSEGQTFSYEQYF
CDR3nt: TGTGCCAGCAGTGAGGGACAGACATTCTCCTACGAGCAGTACTTC

j_gene: TRBJ2-1
abundance: few
d_gene: TRBD2
len: 13
v_gene: TRBV30
CDR3aa: CAWSSGGANEQFF
CDR3nt: TGTGCCTGGAGTAGCGGGGGGGCCAATGAGCAGTTCTTC

j_gene: TRBJ2-7
abundance: once
d_gene: NA
len: 16
v_gene: TRBV21-1
CDR3aa: CASSIYRGLDPYEQYF
CDR3nt: TGTGCCAGCAGCATTTACAGGGGCTTGGACCCCTACGAGCAGTACTTC

j_gene: TRBJ2-5
abundance: NA
d_gene: TRBD2
len: 15
v_gene: TRBV6-1
CDR3aa: CASSDRGLAEETQYF
CDR3nt: TGTGCCAGCAGTGACCGGGGACTAGCGGAAGAGACCCAGTACTTC

j_gene: TRBJ1-1
abundance: once
d_gene: TRBD1
len: 15
v_gene: TRBV7-9
CDR3aa: CASSFNRGSGTEAFF
CDR3nt: TGTGCCAGCAGCTTTAACAGGGGGTCGGGCACTGAAGCTTTCTTT

j_gene: TRBJ2-1
abundance: NA
d_gene: TRBD2
len: 17
v_gene: TRBV4-2
CDR3aa: CASSQDIRLAGVNEQFF
CDR3nt: TGTGCCAGCAGCCAAGATATTAGACTAGCGGGGGTCAATGAGCAGTTCTTC

j_gene: TRBJ2-7
abundance: NA
d_gene: NA
len: 11
v_gene: TRBV7-9
CDR3aa: CASSDLYEQYF
CDR3nt: TGTGCCAGCAGCGACCTCTACGAGCAGTACTTC

j_gene: TRBJ2-3
abundance: NA
d_gene: NA
len: 12
v_gene: TRBV9
CDR3aa: CASSPGTDTQYF
CDR3nt: TGTGCCAGCAGCCCGGGGACGGATACGCAGTATTTT

j_gene: TRBJ2-5
abundance: once
d_gene: TRBD2
len: 16
v_gene: TRBV9
CDR3aa: CASSVTAGGPGEAQYF
CDR3nt: TGTGCCAGCAGCGTAACAGCGGGGGGACCTGGTGAGGCCCAGTACTTC

j_gene: TRBJ1-1
abundance: NA
d_gene: NA
len: 15
v_gene: TRBV7-3
CDR3aa: CASSFGTGMNTEAFF
CDR3nt: TGTGCCAGCAGCTTCGGGACGGGCATGAACACTGAAGCTTTCTTT

j_gene: TRBJ1-5
abundance: NA
d_gene: NA
len: 14
v_gene: TRBV3-1/TRBV3-2
CDR3aa: CASSRDGGSQPQHF
CDR3nt: TGTGCCAGCAGCCGAGATGGAGGGTCTCAGCCCCAGCATTTT

j_gene: TRBJ1-2
abundance: NA
d_gene: NA
len: 12
v_gene: TRBV19
CDR3aa: CATGHSIYGYTF
CDR3nt: TGTGCCACAGGGCACTCTATCTATGGCTACACCTTC

j_gene: TRBJ2-7
abundance: NA
d_gene: NA
len: 10
v_gene: TRBV28
CDR3aa: CASGYYEQYF
CDR3nt: TGTGCCAGCGGCTACTACGAGCAGTACTTC